These 22 T cell receptor beta chains were all obtained from the same sample, sequenced in a study of cytomegalovirus exposure and HLA in healthy donors (dated by TCRdb to 2016 to 2017). The library was obtained by the immunoSEQ multiplex PCR assay. The multiplex PCR relied on a mix of 60 forward primers for TCR Vbeta segments and 13 reverse primers for TCR Jbeta segments. Held by TCRdb, this immuneACCESS table contains in-frame sequences only and omits some clones. Under half of the omission traces to an unresolved V gene where checked; the cause of the rest is unknown. The sample table contains under 150,000 clones; only one count was recorded for approximately 86% of them. Under 2% of the sample is held by the ten biggest clonotypes. Sequencing was carried out using PBMCs. These TCRs come from a boy aged 10-17 years in good health and CMV-seronegative.

In its sample, this clone was seen once. The genes are TRBV11-1 and TRBJ1-1; 7 bases fit TRBD1. The V segment lost 6 bases and the J segment 0 bases; nucleotides outside the gene matches: 4. This CDR3 region has 14 residues. The germline V gene encodes CDR1 SGHAT and CDR2 FQDESV (reference sequence). Here the CDR3 reads CASRKTGVNTEAFF. The CDR3 nucleotides read TGTGCCAGCAGAAAAACAGGGGTGAACACTGAAGCTTTCTTT. The full variable domain, with the rest looked up from reference TRBV11-1 and TRBJ1-1, is EAEVAQSPRYKITEKSQAVAFWCDPISGHATLYWYRQILGQGPELLVQFQDESVVDDSQLPKDRFSAERLKGVDSTLKIQPAELGDSAMYLCASRKTGVNTEAFFGQGTRLTVV.

Only a few counts were recorded for this clone. This chain uses TRBV5-4 with TRBJ1-1; D possibly corresponds to TRBD1 (6 bases). This CDR3 is built from 14 residues. The V and J ends lost 1 base and 3 bases respectively, with 10 bases between them. Germline CDR1 reads SGHNT; CDR2 reads YYREEE (reference sequence). CDR3 sequence: CASSLNREDTEAFF. The CDR3 nucleotides read TGTGCCAGCAGCTTGAACAGGGAAGACACTGAAGCTTTCTTT.

The chain joins TRBV2 to TRBJ2-7; 10 bases are a match to TRBD1. J gave up 2 bases and V 5 bases, and 3 bases lay outside the gene matches. Looked up from germline, CDR1 is SNHLY and CDR2 is FYNNEI. The CDR3 covers 14 residues. CDR3 loop: CASSLTGGPYEQYF. CDR3 coding DNA: TGTGCCAGCAGTCTGACAGGGGGCCCCTACGAGCAGTACTTC. Supplemented by reference TRBV2 and TRBJ2-7, the full variable domain reads EPEVTQTPSHQVTQMGQEVILRCVPISNHLYFYWYRQILGQKVEFLVSFYNNEISEKSEIFDDQFSVERPDGSNFTLKIRSTKLEDSAMYFCASSLTGGPYEQYFGPGTRLTVT.

The chain combines TRBV7-2 with TRBJ2-3; 8 nucleotides match TRBD2. V shed 5 bases, J shed 8 bases, and the junction held 9 bases outside the gene matches. This CDR3 region has 14 residues. Germline CDR1 reads SGHTA; CDR2 reads FQGNSA. CDR3 in DNA: TGTGCCAGCAGCCCCCCAGCGGGGGTAGTTACGCAGTATTTT. It yields the protein CASSPPAGVVTQYF.

This clone appeared once. V usage is TRBV6-6 and J usage is TRBJ2-3, with TRBD2 matching 9 bases. The CDR3 sequence is 15 residues long. The trim removed 7 bases at V and 6 bases at J, leaving 11 bases unmatched. CDR1 MNHNY and CDR2 SVGAGI come from the germline V gene (reference sequence). CDR3 DNA sequence: TGTGCCAGCACCAACCCCGGGACTAGCCTGGATACGCAGTATTTT. Protein product: CASTNPGTSLDTQYF.

This clone was seen a handful of times. CDR3 coding DNA: TGTGCCACCTGGGACAGGGGGAGGGGGACTGAAGCTTTCTTT. Translation gives CATWDRGRGTEAFF. The chain couples TRBV15 to TRBJ1-1; 11 nucleotides match TRBD1. The CDR3 sequence is 14 residues long. V shed 8 bases, J shed 5 bases, and the junction held 7 bases outside the gene matches. Germline V gene lookup returns CDR1 LNHNV and CDR2 YYDKDF (reference sequence).

This clone was counted a few times. V is TRBV5-1 and J is TRBJ1-1, with a possible D match to TRBD1 (5 bases). The CDR3 spans 15 residues. Trimming cost V 0 bases and J 2 bases, with 11 bases left between them. CDR1 is SGHRS and CDR2 is YFSETQ in the germline V gene. The CDR3 sequence: CASSLDTTDNTEAFF. CDR3 sequence (DNA): TGCGCCAGCAGCTTGGACACGACAGATAACACTGAAGCTTTCTTT.

The chain's CDR3 is CASSPAQGAGFGELFF. The DNA of the CDR3 is TGTGCCAGCAGCCCTGCACAGGGGGCTGGCTTCGGGGAGCTGTTTTTT. This chain links TRBV4-2 with TRBJ2-2; the match to TRBD1 covers 9 bases. V shed 4 bases, J shed 7 bases, and the junction held 10 bases outside the gene matches. The CDR3 covers 16 residues. Germline V gives CDR1 LGHNA, CDR2 YNFKEQ.

The chain carries TRBV29-1 and TRBJ1-2; D unclear. The CDR3 has 13 amino acids. From germline, CDR1 is SQVTM and CDR2 ANQGSEA. The germline V and J ends were trimmed by 0 bases and 4 bases, with 9 bases remaining between them. The CDR3 spells CSVEENTFYGYTF. The CDR3 bases are TGCAGCGTTGAAGAGAACACCTTCTATGGCTACACCTTC.

The V and J genes are TRBV7-9 and TRBJ2-1; 9 nucleotides agree with TRBD1. The CDR3 covers 14 residues. Germline loops: CDR1 SEHNR, CDR2 FQNEAQ (reference sequence). Trimming removed 1 base from V and 5 bases from J; junction bases left unmatched: 0. The CDR3 bases are TGTGCCAGCAGCTTAGGGACAGGGGACAATGAGCAGTTCTTC. Translating gives CASSLGTGDNEQFF.

The J gene is TRBJ1-2, the V gene TRBV18; 11 nucleotides agree with TRBD1. This CDR3 is 15 amino acids long. V gave up 4 bases and J gave up 3 bases; unmatched junction bases: 4. CDR1 and CDR2 from the germline V gene are KGHSH and LQKENI. The CDR3 protein is CASSLGQGADYGYTF. CDR3 nucleotide sequence: TGTGCCAGCTCACTCGGACAGGGGGCCGACTATGGCTACACCTTC.

This clone was recorded only once. The genes are TRBV28 and TRBJ1-4; the D is unclear. Deletions cut 5 bases from V and 13 bases from J, with 14 bases between. CDR1 and CDR2 (germline): MDHEN, SYDVKM. The CDR3 is 12 residues long. The CDR3 nucleotides read TGTGCCAGCAGTCTATTGTACACTATACTGTTTTTT. As protein: CASSLLYTILFF.

Only one count was recorded for this clone. The chain has TRBV5-5 and TRBJ1-3, with 8 bases identical to TRBD1. This CDR3 is 16 amino acids long. Germline V lookup: CDR1 SGHKS, CDR2 YYEKEE (reference sequence). The V segment lost 4 bases and the J segment 0 bases; nucleotides outside the gene matches: 6. The CDR3 DNA sequence: TGTGCCAGCAGCCAGGACAGGGTAATCTCTGGAAACACCATATATTTT. Translated: CASSQDRVISGNTIYF.

The chain couples TRBV7-2 to TRBJ2-2; 8 bases align to TRBD2. Germline V gives CDR1 SGHTA, CDR2 FQGNSA. V lost 7 bases and J lost 4; bases outside the gene matches: 14. This CDR3 comprises 17 residues. The CDR3 spells CASTGSGGAAVTGELFF. CDR3 nucleotide sequence: TGTGCCAGCACAGGCTCCGGGGGGGCGGCGGTCACCGGGGAGCTGTTTTTT.

The V call is TRBV2, the J call TRBJ2-1; unclear D gene. V lost 7 bases to trimming and J lost 0 bases, with 19 bases between them. The CDR3 length is 17 residues. CDR1 SNHLY and CDR2 FYNNEI come from the germline V gene. The CDR3 here is CASKRGSGTSSYNEQFF. In DNA, the CDR3 is TGTGCCAGCAAGAGAGGCTCGGGTACGAGCTCCTACAATGAGCAGTTCTTC.

The rearrangement uses TRBV5-1 and TRBJ2-2, with 12 nucleotides matching TRBD1. The CDR3 runs 15 residues. The V gene's germline CDR1 is SGHRS and CDR2 YFSETQ. J lost 11 bases, V lost 2 bases, and 7 bases had no gene match. The CDR3 DNA reads as TGCGCCAGCAGCTTCCAGGGACAGGGGGCGGAAGAGCTGTTTTTT. Its translation: CASSFQGQGAEELFF.

The J gene is TRBJ1-1, the V gene TRBV10-3; D call uncertain. V lost 7 bases and J 3 bases, leaving 12 bases between the germline ends. The CDR3 length is 13 residues. The germline gives CDR1 ENHRY, CDR2 SYGVKD. The CDR3 region has the DNA TGTGCCATCACAGAGAGAGGCGACACTGAAGCTTTCTTT. This translates into CAITERGDTEAFF.

This rearrangement joins TRBV29-1 to TRBJ2-5; 8 bases are shared with TRBD1. V shed 7 bases, J shed 4 bases, and the junction held 8 bases outside the gene matches. CDR1 SQVTM and CDR2 ANQGSEA come from the germline V gene. This CDR3 is 13 amino acids long. The CDR3 DNA sequence: TGCAGCGGGCGGACAGGGAGAGGAGAGACCCAGTACTTC. Translation gives CSGRTGRGETQYF.

The chain has TRBV7-2 and TRBJ2-1; D ambiguous. CDR1 and CDR2 from the germline V gene are SGHTA and FQGNSA. Deletions cut 1 base from V and 9 bases from J, with 7 bases between. The CDR3 length is 12 residues. The CDR3 reads CASSLGLPEQFF. DNA of the CDR3: TGTGCCAGCAGCTTAGGGCTGCCTGAGCAGTTCTTC.

Notes on this clone: Its ends do not fully match the called genes, so a read error is possible. V and J are TRBV30 and TRBJ1-2, with D tentatively TRBD1 (5 bases). The germline gives CDR1 GTSNPN, CDR2 SVGIG (reference sequence). This CDR3 is built from 14 residues. The CDR3 sequence is CAWTPGTSNYGYPF. In DNA, the CDR3 is TGTGCCTGGACGCCTGGGACTTCGAACTATGGCTACCCCTTC.

The chain joins TRBV9 to TRBJ2-3; 7 bases fit TRBD2. V trimming: 5 bases; J trimming: 3 bases; junction bases outside the gene matches: 6. Germline V gene data show CDR1 as SGDLS and CDR2 as YYNGEE. The length of the CDR3 is 14 residues. CDR3 in DNA: TGTGCCAGCAGTCCAGCGGGAAGGACAGATACGCAGTATTTT. Translated, it gives CASSPAGRTDTQYF. Full variable domain (rest looked up from reference TRBV9 and TRBJ2-3): DSGVTQTPKHLITATGQRVTLRCSPRSGDLSVYWYQQSLDQGLQFLIQYYNGEERAKGNILERFSAQQFPDLHSELNLSSLELGDSALYFCASSPAGRTDTQYFGPGTRLTVL.

There are a few counts of this clone. The V gene is TRBV4-1, the J gene TRBJ1-2; D unclear. The V gene's germline CDR1 is MGHRA and CDR2 YSYEKL. The CDR3 spans 14 residues. V was clipped by 1 base and J by 2 bases, with 8 bases between them. The CDR3 DNA sequence: TGCGCCAGCAGCCAAGTCGCAGGAAACTATGGCTACACCTTC. This gives the protein CASSQVAGNYGYTF.